Listed below are T cell receptor beta chains from one sample, sequenced in a study of blood T cell repertoires in COVID-19. TCRdb keeps only in-frame clones here, not all; method: immunoSEQ multiplex PCR. The table has 150,000 or so clones, over 65% seen once. The specimen sequenced was peripheral blood. The receptors come from a woman of 80 years or more with active or convalescent COVID-19. CDR3s include the opening cysteine and the closing phenylalanine or tryptophan. D genes are given only for firm matches. Expanded clones get a size class; other rows say once, few or many, or leave the size out.

j_gene | v_gene | d_gene | abundance | CDR3nt | CDR3aa
TRBJ1-6 | TRBV2 | TRBD1 | - | TGTGCCAGCACCTCGGACAGGGGCTATTCACCCCTCCACTTT | CASTSDRGYSPLHF
TRBJ1-4 | TRBV10-3 | - | - | TGTGCCATCAGTGAGGGGGGGGAAAAACTGTTTTTT | CAISEGGEKLFF
TRBJ1-2 | TRBV7-9 | TRBD1 | few | TGTGCCAGCAGCCCCTTCGACAGGGACTATGGCTACACCTTC | CASSPFDRDYGYTF
TRBJ2-5 | TRBV5-5 | - | - | TGTGCCAGCAGCTTGTTGGCGGTCGGAGAGACCCAGTACTTC | CASSLLAVGETQYF
TRBJ2-2 | TRBV4-3 | TRBD2 | - | TGCGCCAGCGGGGGGGTGCGGGGGAGTATCGGGGAGCTGTTTTTT | CASGGVRGSIGELFF
TRBJ1-6 | TRBV5-8 | - | - | TGTGCCAGCAGCTTGCCCAGCTCCTATAATTCACCCCTCCACTTT | CASSLPSSYNSPLHF
TRBJ1-2 | TRBV2 | - | - | TGTGCCAGCAGTTTAACAGGGTTTGATGGCTACACCTTC | CASSLTGFDGYTF
TRBJ2-7 | TRBV6-5 | TRBD1 | once | TGTGCCAGCAGCTCCGGAAGACAGGGGACCTACGAGCAGTACTTC | CASSSGRQGTYEQYF
TRBJ1-4 | TRBV5-1 | TRBD1 | - | TGCGCCAGCAGCTTCTCTACCGGGACAGGGGGCACTAATGAAAAACTGTTTTTT | CASSFSTGTGGTNEKLFF
TRBJ1-5 | TRBV18 | - | - | TGTGCCAGCTCGCCGACGAACGTACAGGACGTATTCCAGCATTTT | CASSPTNVQDVFQHF
TRBJ2-1 | TRBV6-5 | TRBD2 | once | TGTGCCAGCAGCCTTCTGCGGGGGGGAGACAATGAGCAGTTCTTC | CASSLLRGGDNEQFF
TRBJ2-5 | TRBV5-8 | TRBD1 | - | TGTGCCAGCAGCCCGGGGACAGGGGGCGAGGAGACCCAGTACTTC | CASSPGTGGEETQYF
TRBJ2-1 | TRBV9 | TRBD2 | - | TGTGCCAGCAGCGGACTAGCGGGGGGGCCGTCGCAGTTCTTC | CASSGLAGGPSQFF
TRBJ1-6 | TRBV11-1 | - | - | TGTGCCAGCAGCAAGGGGCCAGGTCCGATGACGGCCCTCCACTTT | CASSKGPGPMTALHF
TRBJ2-2 | TRBV29-1 | - | - | TGCAGCGTTCAGGAGAACACCGGGGAGCTGTTTTTT | CSVQENTGELFF
TRBJ2-2 | TRBV2 | - | - | TGTGCCAGCAGAAGACAGCCGAACACCGGGGAGCTGTTTTTT | CASRRQPNTGELFF
TRBJ1-5 | TRBV4-3 | TRBD1 | few | TGCGCCAGCAGCCCGGACAGGAATCAGCCCCAGCATTTT | CASSPDRNQPQHF
TRBJ2-7 | TRBV28 | TRBD2 | - | TGTGCCAGCAGTTTAACAGCTTACCTAGCGGGAAAGTACGAGCAGTACTTC | CASSLTAYLAGKYEQYF
TRBJ1-1 | TRBV15 | - | - | TGTGCCACCAGCAGAGATAGGGTGGAGGTTGAAGCTTTCTTT | CATSRDRVEVEAFF